The 2 T cell receptor beta chains below were found in one sample sequenced in a study of CD8+ T cells in alopecia areata. As the sequencing template, cDNA was produced by extracting RNA and reverse transcribing it. Profiling relied on immunoSEQ multiplex PCR, and the TCRdb table lists in-frame clones only, not all of them. Here the sample spans over 150,000 clones, roughly three fifths being singletons. The material sequenced was CD8+ T cells sorted from blood. Every receptor here comes from a human donor in good health.

The J gene is TRBJ2-5, the V gene TRBV29-1, with 10 bases that match TRBD2. Germline values: CDR1 SQVTM, CDR2 ANQGSEA. The CDR3 runs to 13 residues. V trimming: 7 bases; J trimming: 8 bases; junction bases outside the gene matches: 10. Written as DNA, the CDR3 is TGCAGCGCTGGAAGCGGGGGGGCAAGTACCCAGTACTTC. Protein: CSAGSGGASTQYF.

This chain uses TRBV4-1 with TRBJ2-5, with a tentative D call TRBD1 (6 bases). Trimming cost V 1 base and J 5 bases, with 14 bases left between them. CDR1 MGHRA and CDR2 YSYEKL come from the germline V gene. This CDR3 spans 15 amino acids. The CDR3 reads CASSQVGQIGETQYF. The CDR3 DNA reads TGCGCCAGCAGCCAAGTCGGACAGATAGGGGAGACCCAGTACTTC.